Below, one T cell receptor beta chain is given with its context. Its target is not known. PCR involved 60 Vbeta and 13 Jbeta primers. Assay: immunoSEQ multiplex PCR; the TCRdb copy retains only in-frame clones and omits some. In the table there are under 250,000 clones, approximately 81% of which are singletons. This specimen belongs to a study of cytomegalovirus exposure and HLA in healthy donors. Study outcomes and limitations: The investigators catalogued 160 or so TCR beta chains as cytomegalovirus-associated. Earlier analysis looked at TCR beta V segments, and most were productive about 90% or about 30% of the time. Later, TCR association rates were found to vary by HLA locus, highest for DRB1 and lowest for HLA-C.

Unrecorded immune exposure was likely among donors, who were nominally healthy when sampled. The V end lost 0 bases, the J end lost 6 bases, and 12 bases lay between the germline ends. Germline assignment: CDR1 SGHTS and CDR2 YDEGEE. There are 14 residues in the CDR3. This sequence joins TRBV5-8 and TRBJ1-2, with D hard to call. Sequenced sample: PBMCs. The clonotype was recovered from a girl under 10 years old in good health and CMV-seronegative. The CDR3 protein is CASSLAQTIDGYTF. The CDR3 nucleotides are TGTGCCAGCAGCTTGGCTCAGACTATCGATGGCTACACCTTC.